The subject of this entry is one T cell receptor beta chain. An end of the junction differs from the germline gene, which may be a read error. Germline CDR1 and CDR2: SNHLY and FYNNEI. CDR3 length equals 11 residues. A CD45RA+ naive subset and a CD45RA-negative memory subset were split from CD4+ cells. The sample is drawn from a study of shared clonotypes between healthy human individuals. TCRdb keeps only in-frame clones here, not all; method: immunoSEQ multiplex PCR. The table shows 1.4 million or so clones, with 98% occurring only once. This chain links TRBV2 with TRBJ2-7; 14 nucleotides line up with TRBD2. Material: naive CD4+ T cells sorted from blood. Described subset: CD45RA+ positively selected. The receptor's source is a man between 25 and 39 years old in good health. CDR3 bases: TGTGCCAGCAGATCGGGACTAGCGGGAGTGTTC. Protein product: CASRSGLAGVF.